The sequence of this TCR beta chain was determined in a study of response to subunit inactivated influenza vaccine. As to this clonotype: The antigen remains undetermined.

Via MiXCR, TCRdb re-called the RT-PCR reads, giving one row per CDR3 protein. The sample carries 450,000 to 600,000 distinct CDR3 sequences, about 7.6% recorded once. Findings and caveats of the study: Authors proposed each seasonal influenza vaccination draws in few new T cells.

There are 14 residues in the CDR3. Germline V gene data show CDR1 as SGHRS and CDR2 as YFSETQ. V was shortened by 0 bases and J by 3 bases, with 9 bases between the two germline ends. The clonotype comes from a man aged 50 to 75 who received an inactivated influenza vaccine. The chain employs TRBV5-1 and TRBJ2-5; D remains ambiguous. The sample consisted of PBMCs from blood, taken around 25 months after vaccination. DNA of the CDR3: TGCGCCAGCAGCTTGGTTCGGTCAAAAGAGACCCAGTACTTC. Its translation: CASSLVRSKETQYF.